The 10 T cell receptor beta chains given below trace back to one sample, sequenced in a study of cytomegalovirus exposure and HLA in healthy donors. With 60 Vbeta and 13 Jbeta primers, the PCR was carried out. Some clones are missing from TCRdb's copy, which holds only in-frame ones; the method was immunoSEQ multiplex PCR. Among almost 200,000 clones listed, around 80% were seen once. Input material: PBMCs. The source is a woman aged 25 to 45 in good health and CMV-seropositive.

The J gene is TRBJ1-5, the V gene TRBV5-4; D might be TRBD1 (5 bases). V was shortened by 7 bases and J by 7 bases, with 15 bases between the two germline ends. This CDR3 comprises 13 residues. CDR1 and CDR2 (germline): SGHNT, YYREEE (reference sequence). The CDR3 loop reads CASSAGVAQPQHF. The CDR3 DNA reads TGTGCCAGCTCAGCGGGGGTTGCGCAGCCCCAGCATTTT.

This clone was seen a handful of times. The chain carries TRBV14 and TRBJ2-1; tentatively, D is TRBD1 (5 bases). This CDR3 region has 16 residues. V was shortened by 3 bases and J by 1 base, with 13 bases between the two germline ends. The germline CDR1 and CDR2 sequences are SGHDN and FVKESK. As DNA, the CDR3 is TGTGCCAGCAGCCAGTTACAGGACCATTCCTACAATGAGCAGTTCTTC. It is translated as CASSQLQDHSYNEQFF.

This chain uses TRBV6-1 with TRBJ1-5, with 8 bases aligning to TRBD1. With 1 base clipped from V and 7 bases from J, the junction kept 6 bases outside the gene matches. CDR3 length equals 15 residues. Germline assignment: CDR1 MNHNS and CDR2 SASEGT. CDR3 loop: CASSEETGDWQPQHF. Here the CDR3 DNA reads TGTGCCAGCAGTGAAGAGACAGGGGATTGGCAGCCCCAGCATTTT.

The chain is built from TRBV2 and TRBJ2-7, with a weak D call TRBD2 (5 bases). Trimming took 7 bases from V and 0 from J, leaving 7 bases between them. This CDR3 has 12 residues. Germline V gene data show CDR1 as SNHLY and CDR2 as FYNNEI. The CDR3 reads CASNGVSYEQYF. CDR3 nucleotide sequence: TGTGCCAGCAACGGGGTCTCCTACGAGCAGTACTTC.

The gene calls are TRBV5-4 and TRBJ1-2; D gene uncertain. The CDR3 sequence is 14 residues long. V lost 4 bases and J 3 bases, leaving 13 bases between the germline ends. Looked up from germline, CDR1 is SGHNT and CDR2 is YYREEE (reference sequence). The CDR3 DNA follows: TGTGCCAGCAGCCCTTCGACAAACGACTATGGCTACACCTTC. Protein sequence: CASSPSTNDYGYTF.

DNA of the CDR3: TGTGCCAGTCGTGCCTTAGCGGGGGGACTCACAGATACGCAGTATTTT. This encodes CASRALAGGLTDTQYF. The chain joins TRBV19 to TRBJ2-3; the match to TRBD2 covers 10 bases. Germline trimming cut 8 bases from V and 2 bases from J; bases unmatched to any gene: 10. The CDR3 spans 16 residues. CDR1 and CDR2 (germline): LNHDA, SQIVND (reference sequence).

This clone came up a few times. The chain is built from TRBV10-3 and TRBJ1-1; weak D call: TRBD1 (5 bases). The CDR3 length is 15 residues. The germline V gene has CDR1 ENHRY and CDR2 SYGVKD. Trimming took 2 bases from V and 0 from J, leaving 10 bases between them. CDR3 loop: CAISEGKGMNTEAFF. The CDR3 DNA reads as TGTGCCATCAGTGAGGGGAAGGGGATGAACACTGAAGCTTTCTTT.

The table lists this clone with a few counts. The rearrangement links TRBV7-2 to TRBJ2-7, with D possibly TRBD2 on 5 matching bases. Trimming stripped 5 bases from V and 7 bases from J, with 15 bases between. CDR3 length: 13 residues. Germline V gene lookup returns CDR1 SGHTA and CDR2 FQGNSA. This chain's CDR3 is CASSPLYSGEQYF. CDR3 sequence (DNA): TGTGCCAGCAGCCCCCTTTATTCGGGGGAGCAGTACTTC. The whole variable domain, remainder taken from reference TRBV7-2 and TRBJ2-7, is GAGVSQSPSNKVTEKGKDVELRCDPISGHTALYWYRQSLGQGLEFLIYFQGNSAPDKSGLPSDRFSAERTGGSVSTLTIQRTQQEDSAVYLCASSPLYSGEQYFGPGTRLTVT.

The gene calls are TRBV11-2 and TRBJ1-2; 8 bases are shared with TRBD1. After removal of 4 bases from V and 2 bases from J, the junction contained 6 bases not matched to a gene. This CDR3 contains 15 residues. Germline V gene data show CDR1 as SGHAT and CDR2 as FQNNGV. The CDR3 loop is CASSSIRTGNYGYTF. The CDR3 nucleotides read TGTGCCAGCAGCTCGATCCGGACAGGGAACTATGGCTACACCTTC.

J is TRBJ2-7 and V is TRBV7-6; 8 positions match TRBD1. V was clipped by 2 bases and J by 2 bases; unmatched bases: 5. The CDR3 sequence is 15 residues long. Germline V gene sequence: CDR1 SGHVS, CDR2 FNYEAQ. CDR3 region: CASSLRGTGPYEQYF. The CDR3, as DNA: TGTGCCAGCAGCTTACGTGGGACAGGCCCCTACGAGCAGTACTTC.